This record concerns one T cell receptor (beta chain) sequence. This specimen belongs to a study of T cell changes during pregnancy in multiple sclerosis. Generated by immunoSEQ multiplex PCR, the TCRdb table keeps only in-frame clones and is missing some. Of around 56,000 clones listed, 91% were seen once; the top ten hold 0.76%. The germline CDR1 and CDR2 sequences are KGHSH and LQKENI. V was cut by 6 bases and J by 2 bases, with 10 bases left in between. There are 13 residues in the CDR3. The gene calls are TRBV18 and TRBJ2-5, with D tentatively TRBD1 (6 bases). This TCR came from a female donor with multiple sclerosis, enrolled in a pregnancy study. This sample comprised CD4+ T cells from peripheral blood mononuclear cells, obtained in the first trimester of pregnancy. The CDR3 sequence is CASSPGQQETQYF. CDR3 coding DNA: TGTGCCAGCTCCCCCGGACAGCAAGAGACCCAGTACTTC.